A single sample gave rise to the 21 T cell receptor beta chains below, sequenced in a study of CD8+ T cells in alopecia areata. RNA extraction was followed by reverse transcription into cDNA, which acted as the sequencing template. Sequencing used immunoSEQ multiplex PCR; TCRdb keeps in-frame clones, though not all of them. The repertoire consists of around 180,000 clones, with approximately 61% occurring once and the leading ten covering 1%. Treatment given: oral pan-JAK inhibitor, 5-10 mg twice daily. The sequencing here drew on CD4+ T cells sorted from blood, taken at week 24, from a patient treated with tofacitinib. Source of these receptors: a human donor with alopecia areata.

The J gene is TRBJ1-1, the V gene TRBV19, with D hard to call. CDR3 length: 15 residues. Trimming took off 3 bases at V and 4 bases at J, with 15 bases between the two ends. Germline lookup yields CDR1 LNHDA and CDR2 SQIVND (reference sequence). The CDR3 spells CASSMVSGGPTEAFF. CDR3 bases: TGTGCCAGTAGTATGGTGTCAGGTGGCCCCACTGAAGCTTTCTTT.

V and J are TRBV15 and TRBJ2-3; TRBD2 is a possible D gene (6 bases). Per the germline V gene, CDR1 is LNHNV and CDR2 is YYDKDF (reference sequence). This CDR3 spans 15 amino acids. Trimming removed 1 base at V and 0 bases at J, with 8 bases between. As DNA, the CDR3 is TGTGCCACCAGCAGAGCGAGCGGGAGCACAGATACGCAGTATTTT. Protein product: CATSRASGSTDTQYF.

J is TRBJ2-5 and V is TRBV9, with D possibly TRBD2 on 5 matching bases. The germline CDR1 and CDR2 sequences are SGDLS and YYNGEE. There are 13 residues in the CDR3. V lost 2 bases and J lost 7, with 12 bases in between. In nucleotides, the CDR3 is TGTGCCAGCAGCGTGGAACTAGGAGCGACCCAGTACTTC. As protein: CASSVELGATQYF.

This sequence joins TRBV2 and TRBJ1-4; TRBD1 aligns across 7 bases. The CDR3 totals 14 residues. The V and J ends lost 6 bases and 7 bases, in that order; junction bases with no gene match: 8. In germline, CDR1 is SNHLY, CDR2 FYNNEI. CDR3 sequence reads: CASSRDSFIEKLFF. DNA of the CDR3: TGTGCCAGCAGCAGGGACAGCTTTATTGAAAAACTGTTTTTT. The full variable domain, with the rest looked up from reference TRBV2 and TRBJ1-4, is EPEVTQTPSHQVTQMGQEVILRCVPISNHLYFYWYRQILGQKVEFLVSFYNNEISEKSEIFDDQFSVERPDGSNFTLKIRSTKLEDSAMYFCASSRDSFIEKLFFGSGTQLSVL.

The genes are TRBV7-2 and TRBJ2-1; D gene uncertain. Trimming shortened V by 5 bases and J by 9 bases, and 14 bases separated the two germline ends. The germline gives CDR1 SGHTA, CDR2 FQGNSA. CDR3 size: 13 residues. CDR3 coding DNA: TGTGCCAGCAGCCACACATTCCGGGCTGAGCAGTTCTTC. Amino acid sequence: CASSHTFRAEQFF.

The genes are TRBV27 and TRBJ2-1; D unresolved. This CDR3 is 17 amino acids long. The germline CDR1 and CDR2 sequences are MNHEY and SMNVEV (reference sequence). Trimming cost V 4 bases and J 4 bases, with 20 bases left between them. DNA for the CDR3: TGTGCCAGCAGTTCCACACCTGGGGTCAAAGTATACAATGAGCAGTTCTTC. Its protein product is CASSSTPGVKVYNEQFF.

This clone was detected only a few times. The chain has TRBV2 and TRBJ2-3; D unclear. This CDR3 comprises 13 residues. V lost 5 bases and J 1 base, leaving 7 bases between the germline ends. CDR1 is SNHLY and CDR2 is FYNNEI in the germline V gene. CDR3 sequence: CASSPRGTDTQYF. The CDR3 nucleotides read TGTGCCAGCAGTCCCCGGGGCACAGATACGCAGTATTTT. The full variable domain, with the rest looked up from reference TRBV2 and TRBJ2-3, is EPEVTQTPSHQVTQMGQEVILRCVPISNHLYFYWYRQILGQKVEFLVSFYNNEISEKSEIFDDQFSVERPDGSNFTLKIRSTKLEDSAMYFCASSPRGTDTQYFGPGTRLTVL.

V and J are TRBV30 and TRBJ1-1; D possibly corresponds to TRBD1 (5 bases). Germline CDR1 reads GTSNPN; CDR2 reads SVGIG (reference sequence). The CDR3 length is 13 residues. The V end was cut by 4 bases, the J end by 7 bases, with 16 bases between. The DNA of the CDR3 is TGTGCCTGGACCGGGACGCGAAATGGTGAAGCTTTCTTT. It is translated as CAWTGTRNGEAFF.

The CDR3 DNA reads as TGCGCCAGCAGCCTGGACAGGGGTGGCAAGCAGTACTTC. It specifies CASSLDRGGKQYF. The chain is built from TRBV4-3 and TRBJ2-7; TRBD1 aligns across 9 bases. This CDR3 spans 13 amino acids. V was clipped by 4 bases and J by 8 bases; unmatched bases: 6. Germline V CDR1 and CDR2: LGHNA, YSLEER.

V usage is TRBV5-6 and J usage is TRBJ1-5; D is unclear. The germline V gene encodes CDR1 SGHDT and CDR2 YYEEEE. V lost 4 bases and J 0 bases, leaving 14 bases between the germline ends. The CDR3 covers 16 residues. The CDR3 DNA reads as TGTGCCAGCAGCAACCAGAAAGACGGTAGCAATCAGCCCCAGCATTTT. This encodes CASSNQKDGSNQPQHF. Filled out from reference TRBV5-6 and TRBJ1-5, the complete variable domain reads DAGVTQSPTHLIKTRGQQVTLRCSPKSGHDTVSWYQQALGQGPQFIFQYYEEEERQRGNFPDRFSGHQFPNYSSELNVNALLLGDSALYLCASSNQKDGSNQPQHFGDGTRLSIL.

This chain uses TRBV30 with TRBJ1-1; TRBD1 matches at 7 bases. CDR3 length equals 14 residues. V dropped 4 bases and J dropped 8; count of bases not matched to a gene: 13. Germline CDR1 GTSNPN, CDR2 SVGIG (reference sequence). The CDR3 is CAWNTLRRQGEAFF. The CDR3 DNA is TGTGCCTGGAACACACTTAGGAGACAGGGCGAAGCTTTCTTT.

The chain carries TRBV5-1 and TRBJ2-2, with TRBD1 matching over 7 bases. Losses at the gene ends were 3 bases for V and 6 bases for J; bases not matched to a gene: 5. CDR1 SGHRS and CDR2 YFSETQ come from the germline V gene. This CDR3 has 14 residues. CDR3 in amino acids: CASSSGQSAGELFF. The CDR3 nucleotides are TGCGCCAGCAGCTCGGGACAGTCGGCCGGGGAGCTGTTTTTT.

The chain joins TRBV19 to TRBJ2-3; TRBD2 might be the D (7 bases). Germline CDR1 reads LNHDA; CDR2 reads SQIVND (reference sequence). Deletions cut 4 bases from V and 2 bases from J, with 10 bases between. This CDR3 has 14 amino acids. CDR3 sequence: CASSKGGDTDTQYF. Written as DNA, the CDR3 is TGTGCCAGTAGTAAAGGGGGGGACACAGATACGCAGTATTTT.

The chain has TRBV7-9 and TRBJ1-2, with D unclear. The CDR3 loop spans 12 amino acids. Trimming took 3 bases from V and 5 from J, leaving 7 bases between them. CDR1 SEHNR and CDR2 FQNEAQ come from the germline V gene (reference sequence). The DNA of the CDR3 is TGTGCCAGCAGCTTTGGGCAGTATGGCTACACCTTC. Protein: CASSFGQYGYTF. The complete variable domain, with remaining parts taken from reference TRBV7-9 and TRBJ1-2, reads DTGVSQNPRHKITKRGQNVTFRCDPISEHNRLYWYRQTLGQGPEFLTYFQNEAQLEKSRLLSDRFSAERPKGSFSTLEIQRTEQGDSAMYLCASSFGQYGYTFGSGTRLTVV.

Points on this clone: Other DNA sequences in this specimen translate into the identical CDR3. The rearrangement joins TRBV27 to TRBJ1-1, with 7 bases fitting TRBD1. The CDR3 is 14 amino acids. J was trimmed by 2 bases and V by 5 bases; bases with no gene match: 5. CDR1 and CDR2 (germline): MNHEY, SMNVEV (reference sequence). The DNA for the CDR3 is TGTGCCAGCAGTCTTGGACAGGCCAACACTGAAGCTTTCTTT. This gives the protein CASSLGQANTEAFF.

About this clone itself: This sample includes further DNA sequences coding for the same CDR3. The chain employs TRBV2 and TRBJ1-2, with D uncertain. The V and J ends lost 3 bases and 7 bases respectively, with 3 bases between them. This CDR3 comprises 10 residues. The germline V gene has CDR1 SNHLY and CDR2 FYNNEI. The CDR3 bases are TGTGCCAGCAGTGATGGTGGCTACACCTTC. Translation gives CASSDGGYTF.

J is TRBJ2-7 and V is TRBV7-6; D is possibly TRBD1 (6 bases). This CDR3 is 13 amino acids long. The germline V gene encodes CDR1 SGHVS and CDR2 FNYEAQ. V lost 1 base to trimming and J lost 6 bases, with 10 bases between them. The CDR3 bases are TGTGCCAGCAGCTTAGGTGGGGGCGTCGAGCAGTACTTC. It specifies CASSLGGGVEQYF.

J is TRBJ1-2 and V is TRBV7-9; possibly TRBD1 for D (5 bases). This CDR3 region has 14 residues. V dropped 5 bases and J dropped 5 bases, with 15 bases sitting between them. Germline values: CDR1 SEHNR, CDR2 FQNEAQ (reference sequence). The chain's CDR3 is CASSPSGTLYGYTF. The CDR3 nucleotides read TGTGCCAGCAGCCCGTCCGGGACCCTTTATGGCTACACCTTC.

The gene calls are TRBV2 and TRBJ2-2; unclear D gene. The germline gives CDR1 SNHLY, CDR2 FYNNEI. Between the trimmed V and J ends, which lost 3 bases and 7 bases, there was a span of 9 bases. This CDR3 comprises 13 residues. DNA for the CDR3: TGTGCCAGCAGTGACGATGCTAACGGGGAGCTGTTTTTT. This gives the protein CASSDDANGELFF. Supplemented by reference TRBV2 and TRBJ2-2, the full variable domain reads EPEVTQTPSHQVTQMGQEVILRCVPISNHLYFYWYRQILGQKVEFLVSFYNNEISEKSEIFDDQFSVERPDGSNFTLKIRSTKLEDSAMYFCASSDDANGELFFGEGSRLTVL.

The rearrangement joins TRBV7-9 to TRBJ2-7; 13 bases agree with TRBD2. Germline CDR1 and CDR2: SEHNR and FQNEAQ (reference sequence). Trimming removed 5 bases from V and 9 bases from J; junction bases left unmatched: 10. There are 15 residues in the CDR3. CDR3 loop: CASSQTSGGAGGQYF. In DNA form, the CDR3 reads TGTGCCAGCAGCCAAACTAGCGGGGGGGCCGGAGGGCAGTACTTC.

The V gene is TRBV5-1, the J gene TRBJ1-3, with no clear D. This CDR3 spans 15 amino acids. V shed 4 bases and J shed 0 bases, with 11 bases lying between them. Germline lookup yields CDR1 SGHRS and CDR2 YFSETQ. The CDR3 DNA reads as TGCGCCAGCAGCCCATCGGCGACCTCTGGAAACACCATATATTTT. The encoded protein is CASSPSATSGNTIYF.